Sequencing of this TCR beta chain was carried out in a study of control samples from healthy donors and cancer patients (dated by TCRdb to 2019 to 2021). As concerns this clone: The antigen this receptor binds is unknown. Qualities for individual bases were not recorded, and no much larger clone is one base off.

Library preparation was by the immunoSEQ multiplex PCR assay. Sourced from immuneACCESS, this table was stored by TCRdb with only in-frame sequences that have V and J called. A share of the clones is absent; for the studies checked, an unresolved V gene accounts for under half, and the remainder has no known explanation. This sample gives 95,000 to 110,000 clones in total; around 89% of them show up just once. Clones ranked in the top ten supply 15% to 20% of the sample. Spanning cysteine to phenylalanine, the CDR3 consists of 14 amino acids. The entry retains the CDR3 DNA only, 42 bases that are in frame from base 1. CDR1 and CDR2, per the germline V gene, are SGDLS and YYNGEE. The V and J ends are trimmed by 7 bases and 0 bases, leaving 10 bases between them.

The sequenced material came from PBMCs. The chain employs TRBV9 and TRBJ2-2; TRBD1 is a weak D gene call, 6 bases matching. This clonotype was sampled from a man aged 55 to 70 with lung cancer. Read as DNA, the sequence is TGTGCCAGCGGGGGCCTCGCGAACACCGGGGAGCTGTTTTTT. This gives the protein CASGGLANTGELFF.